This T cell receptor beta chain was identified during a study of monozygotic twins with inflammatory bowel disease (dated by TCRdb to between 2018 and 2021). Study-wide context: The full study comprised around 28 monozygotic twin pairs: nine German pairs (four IBD-concordant, five IBD-discordant) and 19 IBD-discordant Danish pairs. Within discordant pairs, disease-associated traits were sought mainly by comparing IBD patients with their genetically identical healthy co-twins. Each individual had, on average, about 151 000 unique TCRalpha sequences and 181 000 unique TCRbeta sequences available for analysis. Broad study findings and their caveats: Different T cell subtypes could not be distinguished in the analysis. The results gave no support for a single strong signal or clonotype linked to IBD. IBD patients shared fewer clonotypes with other individuals than healthy twins did, most markedly in patients showing signs of disease activity. Background noise and inter-individual variability may have been introduced into the repertoires by the differing immunosuppressive treatments among patients. No difference in repertoire similarity was observed between concordant and discordant twins, possibly owing to limited statistical power. A decrease in TCRbeta repertoire diversity, as measured by inverse Simpson index, was observed in IBD patients compared with their healthy co-twins.

The library was made by 5' RACE. The input for every TCR library was roughly 3,300 ng of total RNA. For each sample, cDNA synthesis with SMARTScribe reverse transcriptase was split into eight separate reactions. During cDNA synthesis, unique molecular identifiers containing a 6-nucleotide sample barcode were introduced by template switching. Amplification of TCRalpha and TCRbeta cDNA involved two nested PCRs of 16 and 9 cycles, and each PCR was followed by bead purification. Before amplification, cDNA was treated with uracil DNA-glycosylase and purified using the QIAquick PCR purification kit. In the second PCR, Illumina TruSeq-compatible adapters and sample-specific barcodes were added. TapeStation and Qubit were used to check library quality and concentration, and 5 ng of each library was pooled. The pooled libraries were sequenced with 2 x 100 bp reads and custom sequencing primers on an Illumina HiSeq2500 single-index Rapid Run. The study's processing was this. PCR and sequencing errors were corrected by UMI-based consensus assembly using MiGEC version 1.2.6. MiXCR version 2.1.1 was used for V(D)J alignment, clonotype assembly and CDR3 extraction. Normalisation of gene usage, clonotype sharing and MAIT/NKT TCR abundance was achieved by analysing the top 1000, 10 000 and 20 000 clonotypes per sample. Diversity was computed as the inverse Simpson index with the vegan R package after downsampling to 27 000 UMIs. Paired Mann-Whitney U tests were applied to discordant twin pairs, with Benjamini-Hochberg correction for multiple testing. TCRdb reprocessed the reads; each CDR3 protein sequence makes one entry, and DNA is unavailable. These V and J calls originate from TCRdb's pipeline instead of the authors' own analysis. The data table for this sample lists about 160,000 distinct CDR3 sequences. Jointly, the top ten make up roughly 2.3% of the sample.

From the cysteine up to the phenylalanine, the CDR3 has a length of 13 residues. No DNA is listed. For CDR1 and CDR2, the germline V gene lists SNHLY and FYNNEI. From each donor, a roughly 2.3 ml peripheral blood sample was collected into PAXgene tubes and stored at -80 degrees C. Without any T cell sorting, total RNA was extracted from whole blood using the PAXgene blood miRNA kit on an automated QIAcube. Peripheral blood from monozygotic twin pairs concordant or discordant for inflammatory bowel disease was subjected to deep TCRalpha and TCRbeta repertoire profiling with unique molecular barcoding. For every twin pair, smoking habits were documented, and each individual was categorised as a current, former or never smoker. As regards this clonotype: The antigen it recognizes is unknown.

The sample consisted of blood. The chain couples TRBV2 to TRBJ2-1; TCRdb selects TRBD1, and the lack of DNA leaves this call unchecked. The TCR was taken from a human donor with ulcerative colitis or Crohn's disease, or a healthy co-twin of an affected twin (not recorded which). CDR3 sequence: CASNYPPYNEQFF.